This T cell receptor (beta chain) came from a study of T cell repertoires in ileal Crohn's disease. On this clone itself: Antigen specificity is unknown.

Losses at the gene ends were 3 bases for V and 5 bases for J; bases not matched to a gene: 5. CDR1 and CDR2 (germline): SGHDT, YYEEEE. The length of the CDR3 is 14 residues. Time point indicated: neoterminal ileum biopsy at postoperative endoscopy, about 6 months after surgery. The study, taken as a whole, reports: All patients with clonality above 26.8% had endoscopic recurrence.

Generated by immunoSEQ multiplex PCR, the TCRdb table keeps only in-frame clones and is missing some. This table holds approximately 11,000 clones, 55% to 75% found once. The genes are TRBV5-6 and TRBJ2-5; 9 bases match TRBD1. The sample comprised ileal tissue. The sequence was collected from an adult with Crohn's disease. In nucleotides, the CDR3 is TGTGCCAGCAGCTCGGGACAGGGAATGGAGACCCAGTACTTC. This gives the protein CASSSGQGMETQYF. Full variable domain (remainder filled in from reference TRBV5-6 and TRBJ2-5): DAGVTQSPTHLIKTRGQQVTLRCSPKSGHDTVSWYQQALGQGPQFIFQYYEEEERQRGNFPDRFSGHQFPNYSSELNVNALLLGDSALYLCASSSGQGMETQYFGPGTRLLVL.